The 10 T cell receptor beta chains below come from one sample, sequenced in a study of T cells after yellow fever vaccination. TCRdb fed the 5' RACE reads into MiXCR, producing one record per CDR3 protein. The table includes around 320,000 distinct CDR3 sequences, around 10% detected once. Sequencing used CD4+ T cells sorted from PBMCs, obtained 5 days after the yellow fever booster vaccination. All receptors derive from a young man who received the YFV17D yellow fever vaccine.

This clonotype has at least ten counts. The CDR3 bases are TGCAGTGCTAGAGGACAGATTTACGAGCAGTACGTC. Protein product: CSARGQIYEQYV. This chain uses TRBV20-1 with TRBJ2-7; possibly TRBD1 for D (5 bases). Trimming shortened V by 1 base and J by 4 bases, and 8 bases separated the two germline ends. Germline V gene data show CDR1 as DFQATT and CDR2 as SNEGSKA (reference sequence). The CDR3 runs to 12 residues.

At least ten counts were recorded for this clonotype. DNA of the CDR3: TGCAGTGCTCCGCGGACGGATAGCAATCAGCCCCAGCATTTT. The encoded protein is CSAPRTDSNQPQHF. The V gene is TRBV20-1, the J gene TRBJ1-5, with D uncertain. CDR1 and CDR2 (germline): DFQATT, SNEGSKA (reference sequence). The CDR3 is made up of 14 amino acids. Between the trimmed V and J ends, which lost 5 bases and 0 bases, there was a span of 11 bases.

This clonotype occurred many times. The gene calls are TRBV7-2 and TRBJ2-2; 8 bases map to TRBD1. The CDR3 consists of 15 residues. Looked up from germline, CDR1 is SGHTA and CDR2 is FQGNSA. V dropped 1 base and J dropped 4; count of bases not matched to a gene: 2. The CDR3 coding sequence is TGTGCCAGCAGCTTAGGGACAGGGCCCACCGGGGAGCTGTTTTTT. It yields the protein CASSLGTGPTGELFF.

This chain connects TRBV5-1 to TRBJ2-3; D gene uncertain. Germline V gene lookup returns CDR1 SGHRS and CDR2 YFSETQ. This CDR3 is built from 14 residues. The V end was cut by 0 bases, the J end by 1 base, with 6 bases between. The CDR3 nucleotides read TGCGCCAGCAGCTTGGCCGATGGCACAGATACGCAGTATTTT. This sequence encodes CASSLADGTDTQYF.

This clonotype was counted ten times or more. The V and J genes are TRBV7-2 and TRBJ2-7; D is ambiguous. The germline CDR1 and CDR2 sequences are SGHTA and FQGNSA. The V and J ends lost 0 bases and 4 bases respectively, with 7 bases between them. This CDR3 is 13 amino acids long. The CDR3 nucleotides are TGTGCCAGCAGCTTAGCGGGCGGATACGAGCAGTACGTC. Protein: CASSLAGGYEQYV.

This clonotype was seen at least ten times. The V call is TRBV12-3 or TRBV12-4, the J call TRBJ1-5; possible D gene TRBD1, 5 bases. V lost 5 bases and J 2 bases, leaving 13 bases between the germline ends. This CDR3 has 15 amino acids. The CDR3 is CASSLWDPGNQPQHF. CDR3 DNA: TGTGCCAGCAGTCTATGGGACCCGGGCAATCAGCCCCAGCATTTT.

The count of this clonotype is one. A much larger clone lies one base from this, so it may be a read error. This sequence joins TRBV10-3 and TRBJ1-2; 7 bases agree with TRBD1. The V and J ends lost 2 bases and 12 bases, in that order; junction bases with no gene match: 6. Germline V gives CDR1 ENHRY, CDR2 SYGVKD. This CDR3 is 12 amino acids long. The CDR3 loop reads CAISEDREGHTF. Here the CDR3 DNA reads TGTGCCATCAGTGAGGACAGGGAGGGCCACACCTTC.

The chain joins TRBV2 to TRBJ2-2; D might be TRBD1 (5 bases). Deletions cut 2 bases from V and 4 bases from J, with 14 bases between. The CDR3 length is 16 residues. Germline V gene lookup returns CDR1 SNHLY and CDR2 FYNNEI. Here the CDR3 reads CASSEMSGFSTGELFF. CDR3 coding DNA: TGTGCCAGCAGTGAAATGTCAGGGTTTAGCACCGGGGAGCTGTTTTTT.

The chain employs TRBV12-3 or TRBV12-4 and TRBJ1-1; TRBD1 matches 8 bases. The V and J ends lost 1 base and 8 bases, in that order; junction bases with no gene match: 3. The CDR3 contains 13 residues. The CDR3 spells CASSLGGQVEAFF. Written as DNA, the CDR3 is TGTGCCAGCAGTTTAGGGGGACAGGTCGAAGCTTTCTTT.

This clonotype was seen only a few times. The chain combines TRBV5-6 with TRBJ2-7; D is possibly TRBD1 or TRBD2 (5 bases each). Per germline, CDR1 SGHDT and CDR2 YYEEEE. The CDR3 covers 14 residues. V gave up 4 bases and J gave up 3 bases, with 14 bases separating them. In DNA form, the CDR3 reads TGTGCCAGCAGCCGGGGCGGGCGGCTCTACGAGCAGTACTTC. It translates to CASSRGGRLYEQYF.